This T cell receptor (beta chain) was identified during a study of cytomegalovirus exposure and HLA in healthy donors. Study at large: Out of 398 genotyped donors, about 76% belonged to the Caucasian-associated ancestry cluster.

A note on this clone: Its specificity is not known.

Notes on the study in general: In presence/absence analyses, roughly uniform sequencing depth across donors was assumed. The study carried out a later analysis of TCR beta sequences. It associated about 15,000 of them with specific HLA alleles at a false discovery rate of 0.05. Among the CMV-associated chains, a few were confirmed in vitro as specific for CMV antigens.

PCR employed 60 Vbeta and 13 Jbeta primers. Using immunoSEQ multiplex PCR, the repertoire was profiled, and TCRdb retains in-frame clones only, with some absent. The data show roughly 180,000 clones, with 80% to 90% seen just once and about 9.3% held by the top ten. The V segment lost 1 base and the J segment 0 bases; nucleotides outside the gene matches: 1. This CDR3 comprises 16 residues. Germline V lookup: CDR1 SGHRS, CDR2 YFSETQ. The specimen was PBMCs. The chain links TRBV5-1 to TRBJ2-4, with 10 positions matching TRBD1. This TCR was sampled from a man in his late teens or twenties in good health and CMV-seropositive. The CDR3 DNA reads TGCGCCAGCAGCTTGCGGGACAGGGGAGCCAAAAACATTCAGTACTTC. Translating it yields CASSLRDRGAKNIQYF. Using reference TRBV5-1 and TRBJ2-4 for the parts outside the CDR3, the full variable domain is KAGVTQTPRYLIKTRGQQVTLSCSPISGHRSVSWYQQTPGQGLQFLFEYFSETQRNKGNFPGRFSGRQFSNSRSEMNVSTLELGDSALYLCASSLRDRGAKNIQYFGAGTRLSVL.